Following are 2 T cell receptor beta chains from one sample sequenced in a study of CD8 T cells in ankylosing spondylitis. General study findings and limits: One TCR beta motif, made up of eight or nine highly homologous variants, appeared characteristic of ankylosing spondylitis blood.

TCRdb itself ran the 5' RACE reads through MiXCR, one entry per CDR3 protein. The table shows around 890,000 distinct CDR3 sequences, with about 11% occurring only once. Their specific antigens are unknown. The sequencing sample was made of blood, either unsorted or a sorted T cell fraction (not recorded which). These receptors were taken from a male donor with ankylosing spondylitis.

CDR3 region: CASSLEPPPEGTDTQYF. CDR3 in DNA: TGTGCCAGCAGCTTAGAACCACCCCCGGAAGGCACAGATACGCAGTATTTT. The V and J genes are TRBV7-6 and TRBJ2-3; D uncertain. The V end lost 1 base, the J end lost 1 base, and 15 bases lay between the germline ends. The CDR3 has 17 residues. From germline, CDR1 is SGHVS and CDR2 FNYEAQ.

This clonotype has just one count. CDR3 sequence (DNA): TGTGCCAGCTCACTACAAAAGACCCAGTACTTC. Amino acids: CASSLQKTQYF. V usage is TRBV18 and J usage is TRBJ2-5; D ambiguous. V was shortened by 4 bases and J by 6 bases, with 6 bases between the two germline ends. Germline CDR1 and CDR2: KGHSH and LQKENI. The CDR3 contains 11 residues.